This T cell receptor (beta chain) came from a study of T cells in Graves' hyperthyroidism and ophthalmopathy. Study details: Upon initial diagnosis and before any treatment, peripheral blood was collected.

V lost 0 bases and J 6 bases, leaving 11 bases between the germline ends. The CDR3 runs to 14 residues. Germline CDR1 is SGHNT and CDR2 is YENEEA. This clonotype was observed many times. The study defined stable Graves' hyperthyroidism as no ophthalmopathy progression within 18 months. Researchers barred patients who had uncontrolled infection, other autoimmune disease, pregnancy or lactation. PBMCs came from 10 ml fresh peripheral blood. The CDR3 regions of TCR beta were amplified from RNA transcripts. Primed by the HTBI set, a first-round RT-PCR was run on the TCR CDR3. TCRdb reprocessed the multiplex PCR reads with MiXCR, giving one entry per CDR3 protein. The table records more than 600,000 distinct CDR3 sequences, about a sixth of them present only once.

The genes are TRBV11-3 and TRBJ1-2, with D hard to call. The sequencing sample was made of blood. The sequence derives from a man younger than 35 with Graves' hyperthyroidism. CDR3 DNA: TGTGCCAGCAGCTTAGAGGCAGGATCTAATGGCTACACCTTC. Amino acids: CASSLEAGSNGYTF.